One T cell receptor (beta chain) is described in this entry. Germline CDR1 is SGHAT and CDR2 is FQNNGV. This CDR3 contains 14 residues. V lost 6 bases and J 1 base, leaving 9 bases between the germline ends. TCRdb re-derived calls from the 5' RACE reads in MiXCR, one entry per CDR3 protein. Of about 64,000 distinct CDR3 sequences in the sample, over 15% were seen once. The sample originates from a study of HIV-infected patients and healthy controls. The sequence was collected from a human donor in good health. Sequencing was carried out using CD4+ T cells from blood. The J gene is TRBJ2-2, the V gene TRBV11-2, with D uncertain. The CDR3 sequence: CASRQIQNTGELFF. DNA of the CDR3: TGTGCCAGCAGACAAATCCAGAACACCGGGGAGCTGTTTTTT.